Reported below is one T cell receptor beta chain. What it recognizes is unknown. This sample was included in a study of cytomegalovirus exposure and HLA in healthy donors. Background on the study: An earlier analysis identified 120 million or so unique TCR beta sequences in approximately 170 million T cells. Findings of the study overall: Later on, analysis showed that most CMV-associated TCR beta chains appeared to be HLA-restricted. Using the classifier, cytomegalovirus status was reportedly diagnosed with high specificity and sensitivity.

The PCR had 60 Vbeta and 13 Jbeta primers. Sequencing was performed with immunoSEQ multiplex PCR; in TCRdb, only in-frame clones are kept and a portion is missing. In the table there are roughly 120,000 clones, around 78% of which are singletons. Sequenced: PBMCs. The sequence was obtained from a woman aged 25 to 39 in good health and CMV-seronegative.

The CDR3 DNA reads as TGTGCCAGCAAGCGCCAGTACAATTCACCCCTCCACTTT. Translating gives CASKRQYNSPLHF. V gene TRBV27 combines with J gene TRBJ1-6; D gene unclear. CDR3 length: 13 residues. Trimming stripped 7 bases from V and 7 bases from J, with 11 bases between. Germline values: CDR1 MNHEY, CDR2 SMNVEV (reference sequence).